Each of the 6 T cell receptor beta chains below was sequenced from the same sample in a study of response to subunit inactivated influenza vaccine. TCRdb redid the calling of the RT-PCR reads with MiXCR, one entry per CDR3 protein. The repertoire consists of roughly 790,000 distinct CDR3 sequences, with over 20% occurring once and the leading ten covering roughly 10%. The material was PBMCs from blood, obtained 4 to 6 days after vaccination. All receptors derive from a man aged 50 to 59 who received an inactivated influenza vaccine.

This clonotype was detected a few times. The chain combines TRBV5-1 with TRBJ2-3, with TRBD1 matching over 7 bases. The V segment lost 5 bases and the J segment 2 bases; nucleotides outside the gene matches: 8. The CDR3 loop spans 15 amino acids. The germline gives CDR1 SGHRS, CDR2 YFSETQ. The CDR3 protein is CASRQTGLNTDTQYF. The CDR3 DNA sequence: TGCGCCAGCAGGCAGACAGGGTTAAACACAGATACGCAGTATTTT. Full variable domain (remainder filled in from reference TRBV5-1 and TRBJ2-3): KAGVTQTPRYLIKTRGQQVTLSCSPISGHRSVSWYQQTPGQGLQFLFEYFSETQRNKGNFPGRFSGRQFSNSRSEMNVSTLELGDSALYLCASRQTGLNTDTQYFGPGTRLTVL.

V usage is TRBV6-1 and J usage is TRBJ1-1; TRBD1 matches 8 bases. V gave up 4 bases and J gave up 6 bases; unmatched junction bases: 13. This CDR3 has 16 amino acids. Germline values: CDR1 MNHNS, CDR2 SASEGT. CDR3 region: CASSAATGTGGPEAFF. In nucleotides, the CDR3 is TGTGCCAGCAGTGCCGCTACCGGGACAGGAGGTCCTGAAGCTTTCTTT.

CDR3 nucleotide sequence: TGCAGTGTCAGTGCGCAGTTCATGAACACTGAAGCTTTCTTT. This gives the protein CSVSAQFMNTEAFF. The chain employs TRBV20-1 and TRBJ1-1, with D hard to call. Trimming shortened V by 7 bases and J by 0 bases, and 15 bases separated the two germline ends. CDR1 and CDR2 (germline): DFQATT, SNEGSKA (reference sequence). The length of the CDR3 is 14 residues.

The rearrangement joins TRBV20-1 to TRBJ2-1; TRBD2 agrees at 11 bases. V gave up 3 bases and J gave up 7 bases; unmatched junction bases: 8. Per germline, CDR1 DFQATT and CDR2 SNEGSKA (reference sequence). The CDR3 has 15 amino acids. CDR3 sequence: CSASSTSGKRNEQFF. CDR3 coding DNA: TGCAGTGCTAGTTCGACTAGCGGGAAGCGGAATGAGCAGTTCTTC.

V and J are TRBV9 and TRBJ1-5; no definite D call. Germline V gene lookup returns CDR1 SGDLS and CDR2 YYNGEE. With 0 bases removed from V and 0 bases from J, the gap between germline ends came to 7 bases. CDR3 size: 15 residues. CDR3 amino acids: CASSVEDGSNQPQHF. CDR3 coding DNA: TGTGCCAGCAGCGTAGAGGACGGTAGCAATCAGCCCCAGCATTTT.

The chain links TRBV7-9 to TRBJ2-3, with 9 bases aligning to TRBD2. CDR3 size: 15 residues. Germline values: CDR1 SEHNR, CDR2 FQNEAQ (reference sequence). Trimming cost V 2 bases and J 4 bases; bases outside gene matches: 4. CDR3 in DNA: TGTGCCAGCAGCTTATGGCGGGGGGGCCCAGATACGCAGTATTTT. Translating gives CASSLWRGGPDTQYF.